The 32 T cell receptor beta chains below all came from one sample that was sequenced in a study of blood T cell repertoires in COVID-19. TCRdb's copy holds only in-frame clones and misses some; the assay was immunoSEQ multiplex PCR. Here the sample spans tens of thousands of clones, 81% being singletons. Sequencing input: peripheral blood. The receptor set was obtained from a man older than 75 with COVID-19, enrolled during active disease.

The chain carries TRBV5-1 and TRBJ1-1; 8 positions match TRBD1. There are 15 residues in the CDR3. V was pared by 4 bases and J by 4 bases, with 9 bases of the junction left unmatched. CDR1 and CDR2 from the germline V gene are SGHRS and YFSETQ. This CDR3 reads CASSLDRGRGTEAFF. CDR3 DNA: TGCGCCAGCAGCCTAGACAGGGGAAGGGGCACTGAAGCTTTCTTT.

The chain uses TRBV28 and TRBJ2-1, with 9 nucleotides matching TRBD1. This CDR3 is 14 amino acids long. Germline V gene sequence: CDR1 MDHEN, CDR2 SYDVKM. Germline trimming cut 5 bases from V and 7 bases from J; bases unmatched to any gene: 6. The CDR3 sequence is CASSDRGILNEQFF. The CDR3 nucleotides read TGTGCCAGCAGTGACAGGGGGATTTTGAATGAGCAGTTCTTC.

V gene TRBV2 combines with J gene TRBJ2-5, with D perhaps TRBD2 (6 bases). Trimming cost V 6 bases and J 5 bases, with 16 bases left between them. Germline V lookup: CDR1 SNHLY, CDR2 FYNNEI. The CDR3 is made up of 14 amino acids. In nucleotides, the CDR3 is TGTGCCAGCAGGCGGGACCTTGGGGGGGAGACCCAGTACTTC. It codes for CASRRDLGGETQYF. The entire variable domain, with the rest obtained from reference TRBV2 and TRBJ2-5, is as follows: EPEVTQTPSHQVTQMGQEVILRCVPISNHLYFYWYRQILGQKVEFLVSFYNNEISEKSEIFDDQFSVERPDGSNFTLKIRSTKLEDSAMYFCASRRDLGGETQYFGPGTRLLVL.

This chain links TRBV6-5 with TRBJ2-5; possibly TRBD1 for D (6 bases). CDR3 length equals 15 residues. V lost 5 bases and J lost 5, with 18 bases in between. Looked up from germline, CDR1 is MNHEY and CDR2 is SVGAGI. The CDR3 spells CASSPRTVSRETQYF. CDR3 DNA: TGTGCCAGCAGTCCGCGGACAGTTTCAAGGGAGACCCAGTACTTC.

The chain carries TRBV24-1 and TRBJ2-3; 8 bases map to TRBD1. Per germline, CDR1 KGHDR and CDR2 SFDVKD. The CDR3 length is 14 residues. V gave up 4 bases and J gave up 4 bases; unmatched junction bases: 3. The chain's CDR3 is CATSDRGRADTQYF. The CDR3 DNA reads as TGTGCCACCAGTGACAGGGGGCGCGCAGATACGCAGTATTTT.

This chain uses TRBV10-3 with TRBJ2-2, with TRBD2 matching 10 bases. The CDR3 length is 17 residues. Germline-derived CDR1 and CDR2 are ENHRY and SYGVKD. The V and J ends lost 8 bases and 3 bases, in that order; junction bases with no gene match: 12. Here the CDR3 DNA reads TGTGCCATCGCTCTGAAAGCGGGGGGGCCAGACACCGGGGAGCTGTTTTTT. Amino acid sequence: CAIALKAGGPDTGELFF.

The chain carries TRBV7-2 and TRBJ2-7; D possibly corresponds to TRBD1 (6 bases). The CDR3 is 15 amino acids. Germline V gene data show CDR1 as SGHTA and CDR2 as FQGNSA. V was clipped by 1 base and J by 4 bases, with 14 bases between them. CDR3 nucleotide sequence: TGTGCCAGCAGCTTAGGGACAGCCGTTTTGTACGAGCAGTACTTC. Translation gives CASSLGTAVLYEQYF.

This clone was counted ten times or more. The V call is TRBV4-2, the J call TRBJ2-7; a possible D gene is TRBD2 (5 bases). V lost 1 base to trimming and J lost 4 bases, with 14 bases between them. The germline CDR1 and CDR2 sequences are LGHNA and YNFKEQ. This CDR3 is built from 15 residues. DNA for the CDR3: TGTGCCAGCAGCCAAGCCGAGGGCCGTGAATACGAGCAGTACTTC. It encodes CASSQAEGREYEQYF.

The gene calls are TRBV7-2 and TRBJ2-1, with a tentative D call TRBD2 (6 bases). Germline assignment: CDR1 SGHTA and CDR2 FQGNSA. This CDR3 contains 13 residues. Trimming took off 2 bases at V and 12 bases at J, with 14 bases between the two ends. CDR3 nucleotides: TGTGCCAGCAGCTTACAGGACGGGGGACTGCAGTTCTTC. It yields the protein CASSLQDGGLQFF.

This clone was observed a single time. The chain links TRBV4-2 to TRBJ2-5; 7 bases map to TRBD2. The CDR3 runs 14 residues. V was pared by 2 bases and J by 4 bases, with 4 bases of the junction left unmatched. Germline loops: CDR1 LGHNA, CDR2 YNFKEQ. The CDR3 DNA reads TGTGCCAGCAGCCAAAGGGAGGGTGGAGAGACCCAGTACTTC. It specifies CASSQREGGETQYF.

The V and J genes are TRBV4-2 and TRBJ1-1, with TRBD1 as a possible D gene (5 bases). The CDR3 extends over 15 amino acids. The ends were cut back, 1 base at V and 1 base at J, with 10 bases in the middle. CDR1 is LGHNA, CDR2 YNFKEQ, per germline. In DNA form, the CDR3 reads TGTGCCAGCAGCCAAGTGAGACAGACGAACACTGAAGCTTTCTTT. Translated, it gives CASSQVRQTNTEAFF.

V and J are TRBV10-2 and TRBJ2-5; D gene unclear. The CDR3 is 13 amino acids. V lost 6 bases to trimming and J lost 0 bases, with 8 bases between them. CDR1 is WSHSY, CDR2 SAAADI, per germline. The CDR3 sequence: CASSSSYQETQYF. The CDR3 DNA sequence: TGCGCCAGCAGCAGTTCGTACCAAGAGACCCAGTACTTC.

The chain recombines TRBV11-3 with TRBJ1-1; D uncertain. Germline V CDR1 and CDR2: SGHNT, YENEEA. V lost 5 bases and J 2 bases, leaving 6 bases between the germline ends. CDR3 size: 12 residues. CDR3 nucleotides: TGTGCCAGCAGCCACAGAAACACTGAAGCTTTCTTT. This codes for CASSHRNTEAFF.

This clone was seen once. This chain links TRBV6-5 with TRBJ2-3; TRBD2 aligns across 8 bases. In germline, CDR1 is MNHEY, CDR2 SVGAGI. J gave up 0 bases and V 6 bases, and 5 bases lay outside the gene matches. The CDR3 sequence is 15 residues long. This chain's CDR3 is CASSSLADSTDTQYF. CDR3 DNA: TGTGCCAGCAGCTCACTAGCGGATAGCACAGATACGCAGTATTTT.

The chain uses TRBV27 and TRBJ2-3; a possible D gene is TRBD2 (5 bases). Trimming shortened V by 6 bases and J by 4 bases, and 11 bases separated the two germline ends. The CDR3 is 13 residues long. The germline V gene has CDR1 MNHEY and CDR2 SMNVEV (reference sequence). CDR3 in DNA: TGTGCCAGCAGAGCTAGGCGGGCAGATACGCAGTATTTT. It is translated as CASRARRADTQYF.

This sequence joins TRBV27 and TRBJ2-7; 8 bases line up with TRBD1. The junction had 11 bases not matched to a gene; V was cut back by 6 bases and J by 4 bases. This CDR3 is 15 amino acids long. Germline V CDR1 and CDR2: MNHEY, SMNVEV (reference sequence). The CDR3 here is CASSPRTGNQYEQYF. DNA for the CDR3: TGTGCCAGCAGCCCACGGACAGGGAATCAATACGAGCAGTACTTC.

The chain has TRBV7-9 and TRBJ1-1; D gene ambiguous. Germline CDR1 reads SEHNR; CDR2 reads FQNEAQ (reference sequence). With 5 bases removed from V and 0 bases from J, the gap between germline ends came to 16 bases. CDR3 size: 16 residues. CDR3 in DNA: TGTGCCAGCAGCCCTGTTGGGGAGTACATGAACACTGAAGCTTTCTTT. Encoded protein: CASSPVGEYMNTEAFF.

Here the CDR3 reads CASSLESRNTEAFF. The CDR3 DNA follows: TGCGCCAGCAGCTTGGAGTCGAGGAACACTGAAGCTTTCTTT. V and J are TRBV5-1 and TRBJ1-1, with D unclear. The CDR3 is 14 residues long. Trimming removed 0 bases at V and 1 base at J, with 7 bases between. Per the germline V gene, CDR1 is SGHRS and CDR2 is YFSETQ.

This sequence joins TRBV6-1 and TRBJ1-1; TRBD1 aligns across 7 bases. V was clipped by 2 bases and J by 5 bases; unmatched bases: 2. CDR3 size: 13 residues. Looked up from germline, CDR1 is MNHNS and CDR2 is SASEGT. CDR3 protein: CASSESGGTEAFF. The CDR3 coding sequence is TGTGCCAGCAGTGAATCAGGGGGGACTGAAGCTTTCTTT.

The J gene is TRBJ2-1, the V gene TRBV28; a possible D gene is TRBD2 (5 bases). Germline V gives CDR1 MDHEN, CDR2 SYDVKM. This CDR3 has 19 residues. Trimming removed 3 bases at V and 0 bases at J, with 21 bases between. The CDR3: CASSFLDLLAESSYNEQFF. CDR3 coding DNA: TGTGCCAGCAGTTTCTTAGACCTCCTAGCTGAATCCTCCTACAATGAGCAGTTCTTC.

V and J are TRBV9 and TRBJ1-1; 8 bases map to TRBD1. The CDR3 length is 15 residues. CDR1 is SGDLS, CDR2 YYNGEE, per germline. After removal of 3 bases from V and 8 bases from J, the junction contained 12 bases not matched to a gene. The CDR3 region is CASSGSLGQEVEAFF. The CDR3 coding sequence is TGTGCCAGCAGCGGGTCGTTGGGACAGGAGGTCGAAGCTTTCTTT.

This clone has just a few counts. This sequence joins TRBV4-2 and TRBJ2-7; D is ambiguous. This CDR3 is 14 amino acids long. The germline gives CDR1 LGHNA, CDR2 YNFKEQ. V lost 0 bases, J lost 0 bases, and 6 bases lay in between. CDR3 DNA sequence: TGTGCCAGCAGCCAAGACTGGGCCTCCTACGAGCAGTACTTC. Protein product: CASSQDWASYEQYF.

This rearrangement joins TRBV4-1 to TRBJ2-4; possibly TRBD2 for D (7 bases). The CDR3 totals 17 residues. The V gene's germline CDR1 is MGHRA and CDR2 YSYEKL. V shed 0 bases and J shed 2 bases, with 14 bases lying between them. CDR3 in amino acids: CASSQEGGGATKNIQYF. CDR3 in DNA: TGCGCCAGCAGCCAAGAAGGGGGAGGGGCTACCAAAAACATTCAGTACTTC.

The V gene is TRBV7-2, the J gene TRBJ1-2; TRBD1 aligns across 9 bases. Germline V lookup: CDR1 SGHTA, CDR2 FQGNSA. V was clipped by 4 bases and J by 4 bases; unmatched bases: 4. CDR3 length equals 14 residues. Here the CDR3 DNA reads TGTGCCAGCAGCTCGGGACAGGGCGGCTATGGCTACACCTTC. Protein: CASSSGQGGYGYTF.

This chain links TRBV9 with TRBJ2-2, with D unclear. V was trimmed by 6 bases and J by 0 bases, leaving 6 bases between them. The CDR3 contains 13 residues. CDR1 is SGDLS and CDR2 is YYNGEE in the germline V gene. CDR3 nucleotides: TGTGCCAGCACACGGGCGAACACCGGGGAGCTGTTTTTT. Its protein is CASTRANTGELFF.

V and J are TRBV7-5 and TRBJ2-1; TRBD1 was called by the table and not checked on the DNA. TRBV7-5 is a pseudogene locus. The CDR3 has 18 amino acids. For the CDR3, the DNA is TGTGCCAGAAGCTTACGCAAGACAGGTCACCTCTCCTACAATGAGCAGTTCTTC. Translated, it gives CARSLRKTGHLSYNEQFF.

The V and J genes are TRBV2 and TRBJ1-2; no reliable D call. Germline assignment: CDR1 SNHLY and CDR2 FYNNEI. CDR3 length equals 14 residues. Trimming took 2 bases from V and 0 from J, leaving 7 bases between them. Written as DNA, the CDR3 is TGTGCCAGCAGTGAAATGAGCGCTAACTATGGCTACACCTTC. Translated: CASSEMSANYGYTF.

This clone was detected only once. The chain recombines TRBV3-1 (or the pseudogene TRBV3-2) with TRBJ2-1; 7 bases fit TRBD1. V was pared by 4 bases and J by 3 bases, with 6 bases of the junction left unmatched. This CDR3 is built from 15 residues. Germline-derived CDR1 and CDR2 are LGHDT and YNNKEL (reference sequence). The CDR3 spells CASSLGQTFYNEQFF. CDR3 sequence (DNA): TGTGCCAGCAGCCTGGGACAGACGTTCTACAATGAGCAGTTCTTC.

The V call is TRBV11-1, the J call TRBJ1-6, with TRBD1 identical over 8 bases. CDR1 SGHAT and CDR2 FQDESV come from the germline V gene (reference sequence). The CDR3 has 15 residues. Losses at the gene ends were 1 base for V and 9 bases for J; bases not matched to a gene: 5. The CDR3 nucleotides read TGTGCCAGCAGCTTAGAGACAGGGGTTGTTTCACCCCTCCACTTT. Translating gives CASSLETGVVSPLHF.

This sequence joins TRBV2 and TRBJ2-1; 9 nucleotides agree with TRBD2. V shed 4 bases and J 7 bases; nucleotides not matched to a gene: 11. The CDR3 extends over 16 amino acids. Germline CDR1 and CDR2: SNHLY and FYNNEI. The CDR3 nucleotides read TGTGCCAGCAGTGCCTCATCTCTAGCGGGAAGGAATGAGCAGTTCTTC. It translates to CASSASSLAGRNEQFF.

The chain recombines TRBV5-1 with TRBJ2-3; D remains ambiguous. V was cut by 0 bases and J by 0 bases, with 8 bases left in between. The CDR3 extends over 15 amino acids. CDR1 is SGHRS and CDR2 is YFSETQ in the germline V gene. The CDR3 DNA reads as TGCGCCAGCAGCTTGGCGGGTACTAGCACAGATACGCAGTATTTT. This gives the protein CASSLAGTSTDTQYF. The whole variable domain, remainder taken from reference TRBV5-1 and TRBJ2-3, is KAGVTQTPRYLIKTRGQQVTLSCSPISGHRSVSWYQQTPGQGLQFLFEYFSETQRNKGNFPGRFSGRQFSNSRSEMNVSTLELGDSALYLCASSLAGTSTDTQYFGPGTRLTVL.

V is TRBV9 and J is TRBJ1-4; D is unresolved. The V and J ends lost 3 bases and 6 bases respectively, with 9 bases between them. Germline values: CDR1 SGDLS, CDR2 YYNGEE. The CDR3 spans 13 residues. CDR3 in amino acids: CASSGNTDEKLFF. DNA for the CDR3: TGTGCCAGCAGCGGGAACACAGATGAAAAACTGTTTTTT.